This entry concerns a single T cell receptor beta chain. Antigen: not known. Data came from immunoSEQ multiplex PCR; TCRdb stores just in-frame clones and leaves some out. There are around 450,000 clones in the sample; approximately 89% occur only once, and about 2.5% lies in the top ten. Germline values: CDR1 SGHRS, CDR2 YFSETQ. Trimming took 0 bases from V and 8 from J, leaving 11 bases between them. The CDR3 extends over 13 amino acids. Documented treatment: over 15 received Ad26.COV2.S at low or high dose, single or two shots; 5 received placebo; per-sample allocation not given. Samples came from day 63 after the first vaccine or placebo injection. This sample stems from a study of Ad26.COV2.S vaccination and SARS-CoV-2 variants. Study at large: Trial arm assignment for the donor was COV1001 Ad26.COV2.S. Points from the study as a whole: Similar non-spike TCR breadth was observed in recipients of vaccine and of placebo. Recipients given vaccine exceeded placebo recipients in spike-specific TCR breadth.

This TCR derives from a person aged 18-60 years who received the Ad26.COV2.S COVID-19 vaccine or a placebo. This chain uses TRBV5-1 with TRBJ1-2, with D possibly TRBD1 on 5 matching bases. The material was peripheral blood, obtained in a trial of Ad26.COV2.S vaccine versus placebo. The CDR3 sequence: CASSLEWDGGYTF. The CDR3 DNA reads TGCGCCAGCAGCTTGGAGTGGGACGGGGGCTACACCTTC.